The 4 T cell receptor beta chains below were found in one sample sequenced in a study of blood T cell repertoires in COVID-19. This table comes from immunoSEQ multiplex PCR, and its TCRdb copy is limited to in-frame clones, with some not included. The sample lists around 100,000 clones, approximately 92% occurring once. Sequencing was done on a sample of peripheral blood. These receptors all stem from an elderly woman with acute or convalescent COVID-19.

This clone was recorded only once. The gene calls are TRBV6-2 or TRBV6-3 and TRBJ2-6; 10 bases are a match to TRBD2. V shed 3 bases and J 2 bases; nucleotides not matched to a gene: 4. Germline V gives CDR1 MNHEY, CDR2 SVGEGT. The CDR3 covers 17 residues. In nucleotides, the CDR3 is TGTGCCAGCAGTTATGAGCGGGGGGGCCCTGGGGCCAACGTCCTGACTTTC. It is translated as CASSYERGGPGANVLTF.

The chain combines TRBV6-5 with TRBJ1-2; perhaps TRBD1 as D (6 bases). The CDR3 loop spans 14 amino acids. The germline V gene has CDR1 MNHEY and CDR2 SVGAGI. V was shortened by 0 bases and J by 7 bases, with 12 bases between the two germline ends. The CDR3 loop reads CASSYSLQGGGYTF. Here the CDR3 DNA reads TGTGCCAGCAGTTACTCGTTACAGGGTGGTGGCTACACCTTC.

A few counts support this clone. This chain connects TRBV19 to TRBJ1-2; 7 positions match TRBD1. The CDR3 covers 17 residues. Germline V gene lookup returns CDR1 LNHDA and CDR2 SQIVND (reference sequence). Trimming cost V 8 bases and J 5 bases; bases outside gene matches: 20. In DNA form, the CDR3 reads TGTGCCAGTCAAAGCAGCACAGGGGACAAGATGAGATATGGCTACACCTTC. It specifies CASQSSTGDKMRYGYTF.

The chain links TRBV18 to TRBJ1-1, with 9 bases identical to TRBD1. Germline CDR1 KGHSH, CDR2 LQKENI. Trimming at V came to 4 bases and at J to 1 base, leaving 1 base not matched to a gene. The CDR3 is 14 residues long. The CDR3 nucleotides are TGTGCCAGCTCACAACAGGGGGCGAACACTGAAGCTTTCTTT. It codes for CASSQQGANTEAFF.